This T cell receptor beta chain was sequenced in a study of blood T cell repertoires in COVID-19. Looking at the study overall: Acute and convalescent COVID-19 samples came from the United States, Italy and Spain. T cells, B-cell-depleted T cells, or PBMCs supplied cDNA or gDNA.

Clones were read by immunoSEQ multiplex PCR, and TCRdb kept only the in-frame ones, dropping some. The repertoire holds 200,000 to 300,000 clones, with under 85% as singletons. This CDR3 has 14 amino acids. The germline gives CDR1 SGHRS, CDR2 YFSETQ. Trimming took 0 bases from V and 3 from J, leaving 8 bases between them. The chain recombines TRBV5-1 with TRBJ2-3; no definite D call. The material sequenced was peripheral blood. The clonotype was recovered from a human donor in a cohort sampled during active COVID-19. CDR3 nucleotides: TGCGCCAGCAGCTTGGCTCTAGTAACAGATACGCAGTATTTT. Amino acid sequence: CASSLALVTDTQYF.